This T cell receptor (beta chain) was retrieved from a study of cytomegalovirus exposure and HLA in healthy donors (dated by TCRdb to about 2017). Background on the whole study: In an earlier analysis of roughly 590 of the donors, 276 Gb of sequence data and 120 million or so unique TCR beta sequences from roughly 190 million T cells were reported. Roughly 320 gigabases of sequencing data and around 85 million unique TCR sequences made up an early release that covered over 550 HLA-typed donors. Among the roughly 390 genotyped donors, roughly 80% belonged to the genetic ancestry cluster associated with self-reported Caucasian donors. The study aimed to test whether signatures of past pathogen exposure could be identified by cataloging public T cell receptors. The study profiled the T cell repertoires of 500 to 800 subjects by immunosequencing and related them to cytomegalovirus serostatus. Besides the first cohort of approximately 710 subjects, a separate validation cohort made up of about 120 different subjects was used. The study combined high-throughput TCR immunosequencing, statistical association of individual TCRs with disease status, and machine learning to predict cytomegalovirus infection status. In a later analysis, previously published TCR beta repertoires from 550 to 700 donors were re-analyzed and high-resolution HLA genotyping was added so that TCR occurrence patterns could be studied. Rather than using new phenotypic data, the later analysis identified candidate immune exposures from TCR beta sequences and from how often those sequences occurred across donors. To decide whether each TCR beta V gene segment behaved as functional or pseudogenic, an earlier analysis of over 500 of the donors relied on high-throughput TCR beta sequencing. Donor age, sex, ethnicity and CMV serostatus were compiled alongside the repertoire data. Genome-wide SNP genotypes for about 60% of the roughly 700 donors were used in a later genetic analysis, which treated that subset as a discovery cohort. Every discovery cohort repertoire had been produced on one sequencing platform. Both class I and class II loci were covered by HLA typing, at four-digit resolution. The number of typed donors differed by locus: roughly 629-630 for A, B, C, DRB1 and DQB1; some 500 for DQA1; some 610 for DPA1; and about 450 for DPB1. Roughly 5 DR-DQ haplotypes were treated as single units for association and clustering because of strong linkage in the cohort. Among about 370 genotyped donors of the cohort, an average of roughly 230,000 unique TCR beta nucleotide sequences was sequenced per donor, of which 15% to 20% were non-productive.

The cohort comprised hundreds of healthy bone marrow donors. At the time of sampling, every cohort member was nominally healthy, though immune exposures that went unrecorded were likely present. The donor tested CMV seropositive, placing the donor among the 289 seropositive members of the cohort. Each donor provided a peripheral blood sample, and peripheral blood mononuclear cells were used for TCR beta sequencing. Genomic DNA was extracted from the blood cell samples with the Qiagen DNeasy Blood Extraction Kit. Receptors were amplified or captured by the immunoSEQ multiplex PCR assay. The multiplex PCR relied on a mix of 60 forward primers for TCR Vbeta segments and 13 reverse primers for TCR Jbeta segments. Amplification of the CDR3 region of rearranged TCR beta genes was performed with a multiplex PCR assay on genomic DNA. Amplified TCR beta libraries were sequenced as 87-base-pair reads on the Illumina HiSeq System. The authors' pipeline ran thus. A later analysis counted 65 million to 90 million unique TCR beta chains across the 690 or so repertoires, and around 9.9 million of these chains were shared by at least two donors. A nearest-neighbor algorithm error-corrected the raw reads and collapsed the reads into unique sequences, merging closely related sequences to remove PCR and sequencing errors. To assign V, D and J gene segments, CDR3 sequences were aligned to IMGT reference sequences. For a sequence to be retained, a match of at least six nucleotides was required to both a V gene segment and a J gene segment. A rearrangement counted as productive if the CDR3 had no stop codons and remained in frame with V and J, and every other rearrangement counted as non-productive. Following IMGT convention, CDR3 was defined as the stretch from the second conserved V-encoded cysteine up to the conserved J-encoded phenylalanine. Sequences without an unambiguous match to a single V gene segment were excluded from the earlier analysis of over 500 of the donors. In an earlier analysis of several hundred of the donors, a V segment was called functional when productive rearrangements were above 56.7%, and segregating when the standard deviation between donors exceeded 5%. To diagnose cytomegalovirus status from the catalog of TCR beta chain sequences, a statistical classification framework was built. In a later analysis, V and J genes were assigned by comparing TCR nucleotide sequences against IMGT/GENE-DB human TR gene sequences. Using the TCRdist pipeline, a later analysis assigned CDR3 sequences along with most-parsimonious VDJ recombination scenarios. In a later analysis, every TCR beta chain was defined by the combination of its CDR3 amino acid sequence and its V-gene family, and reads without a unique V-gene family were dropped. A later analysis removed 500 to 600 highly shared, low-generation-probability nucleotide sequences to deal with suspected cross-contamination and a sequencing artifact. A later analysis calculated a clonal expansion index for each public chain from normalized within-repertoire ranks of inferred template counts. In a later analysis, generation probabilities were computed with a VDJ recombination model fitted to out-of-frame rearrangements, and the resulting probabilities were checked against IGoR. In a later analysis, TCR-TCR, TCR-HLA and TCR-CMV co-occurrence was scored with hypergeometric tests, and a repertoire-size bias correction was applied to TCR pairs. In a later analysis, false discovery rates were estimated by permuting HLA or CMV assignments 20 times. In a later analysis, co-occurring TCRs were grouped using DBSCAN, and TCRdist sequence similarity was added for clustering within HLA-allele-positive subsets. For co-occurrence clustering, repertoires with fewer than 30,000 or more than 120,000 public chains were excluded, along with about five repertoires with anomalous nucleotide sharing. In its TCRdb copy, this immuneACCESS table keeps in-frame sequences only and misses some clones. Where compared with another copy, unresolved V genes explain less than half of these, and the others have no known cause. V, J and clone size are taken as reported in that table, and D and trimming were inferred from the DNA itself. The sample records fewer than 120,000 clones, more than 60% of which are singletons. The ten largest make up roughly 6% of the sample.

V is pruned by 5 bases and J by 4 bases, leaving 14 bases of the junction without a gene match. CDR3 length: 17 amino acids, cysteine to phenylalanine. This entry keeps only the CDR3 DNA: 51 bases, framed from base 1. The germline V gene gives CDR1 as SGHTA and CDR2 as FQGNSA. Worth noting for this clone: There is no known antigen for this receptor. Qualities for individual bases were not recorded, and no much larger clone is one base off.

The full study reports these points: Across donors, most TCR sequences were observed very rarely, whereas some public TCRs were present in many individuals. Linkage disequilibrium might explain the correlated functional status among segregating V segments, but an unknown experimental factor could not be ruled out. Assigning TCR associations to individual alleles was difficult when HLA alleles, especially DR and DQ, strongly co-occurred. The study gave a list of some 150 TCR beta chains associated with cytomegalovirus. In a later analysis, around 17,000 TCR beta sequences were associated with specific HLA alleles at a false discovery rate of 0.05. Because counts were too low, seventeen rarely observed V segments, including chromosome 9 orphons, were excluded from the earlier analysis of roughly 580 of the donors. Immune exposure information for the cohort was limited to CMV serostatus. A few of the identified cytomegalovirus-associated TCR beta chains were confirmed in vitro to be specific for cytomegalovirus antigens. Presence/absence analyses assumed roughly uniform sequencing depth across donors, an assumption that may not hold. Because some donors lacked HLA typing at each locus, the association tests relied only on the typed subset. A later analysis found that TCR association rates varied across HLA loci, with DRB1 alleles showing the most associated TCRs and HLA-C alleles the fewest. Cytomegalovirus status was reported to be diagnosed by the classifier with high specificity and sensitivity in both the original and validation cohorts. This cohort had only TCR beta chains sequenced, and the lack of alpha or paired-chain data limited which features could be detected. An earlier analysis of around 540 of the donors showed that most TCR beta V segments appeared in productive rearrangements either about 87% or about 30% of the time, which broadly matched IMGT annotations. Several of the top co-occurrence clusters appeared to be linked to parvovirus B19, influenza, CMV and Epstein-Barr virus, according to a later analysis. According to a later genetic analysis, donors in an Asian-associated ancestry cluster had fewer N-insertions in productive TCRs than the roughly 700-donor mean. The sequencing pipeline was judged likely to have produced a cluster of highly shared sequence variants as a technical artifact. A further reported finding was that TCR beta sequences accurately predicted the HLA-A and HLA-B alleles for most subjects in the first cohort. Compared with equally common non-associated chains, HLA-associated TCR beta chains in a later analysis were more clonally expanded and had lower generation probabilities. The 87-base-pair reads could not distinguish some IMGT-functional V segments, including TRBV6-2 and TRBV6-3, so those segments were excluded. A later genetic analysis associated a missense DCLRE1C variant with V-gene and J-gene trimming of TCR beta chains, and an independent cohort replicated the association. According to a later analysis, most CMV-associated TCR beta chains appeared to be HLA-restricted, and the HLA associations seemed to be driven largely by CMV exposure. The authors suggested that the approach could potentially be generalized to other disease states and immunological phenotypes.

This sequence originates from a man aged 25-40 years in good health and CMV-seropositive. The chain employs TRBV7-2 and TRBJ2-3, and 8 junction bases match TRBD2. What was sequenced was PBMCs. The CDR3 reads CASSTRASGGGADTQYF. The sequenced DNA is TGTGCCAGCAGCACCCGTGCTTCGGGGGGGGGCGCAGATACGCAGTATTTT. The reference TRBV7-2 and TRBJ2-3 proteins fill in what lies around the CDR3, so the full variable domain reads GAGVSQSPSNKVTEKGKDVELRCDPISGHTALYWYRQSLGQGLEFLIYFQGNSAPDKSGLPSDRFSAERTGGSVSTLTIQRTQQEDSAVYLCASSTRASGGGADTQYFGPGTRLTVL.